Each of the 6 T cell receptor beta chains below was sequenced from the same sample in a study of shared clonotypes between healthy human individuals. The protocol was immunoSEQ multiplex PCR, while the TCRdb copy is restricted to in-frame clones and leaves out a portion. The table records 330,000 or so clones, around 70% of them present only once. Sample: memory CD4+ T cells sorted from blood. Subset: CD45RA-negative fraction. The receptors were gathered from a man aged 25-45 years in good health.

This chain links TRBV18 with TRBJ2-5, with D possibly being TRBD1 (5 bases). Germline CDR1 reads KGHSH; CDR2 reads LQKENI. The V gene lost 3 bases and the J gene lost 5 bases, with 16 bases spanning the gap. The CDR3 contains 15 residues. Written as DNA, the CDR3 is TGTGCCAGCTCACCCCCAGGGCACCAAGGGGAGACCCAGTACTTC. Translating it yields CASSPPGHQGETQYF. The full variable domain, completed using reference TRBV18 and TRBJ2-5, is NAGVMQNPRHLVRRRGQEARLRCSPMKGHSHVYWYRQLPEEGLKFMVYLQKENIIDESGMPKERFSAEFPKEGPSILRIQQVVRGDSAAYFCASSPPGHQGETQYFGPGTRLLVL.

CDR3 DNA: TGTGCCAGCAGAGAGACAGGGACCTACGAGCAGTACTTC. Its translation: CASRETGTYEQYF. V gene TRBV6-1 combines with J gene TRBJ2-7; the match to TRBD1 covers 7 bases. CDR3 length equals 13 residues. The V and J ends lost 6 bases and 2 bases, in that order; junction bases with no gene match: 4. Looked up from germline, CDR1 is MNHNS and CDR2 is SASEGT.

CDR3 nucleotides: TGTGCCAGCAGCGGGGAGCCGTCCCGGGGCAGGAACTATGGCTACACCTTC. It encodes CASSGEPSRGRNYGYTF. The J gene is TRBJ1-2, the V gene TRBV9; TRBD1 is a possible D gene (5 bases). CDR1 and CDR2 from the germline V gene are SGDLS and YYNGEE. Trimming took 3 bases from V and 2 from J, leaving 20 bases between them. The CDR3 has 17 amino acids.

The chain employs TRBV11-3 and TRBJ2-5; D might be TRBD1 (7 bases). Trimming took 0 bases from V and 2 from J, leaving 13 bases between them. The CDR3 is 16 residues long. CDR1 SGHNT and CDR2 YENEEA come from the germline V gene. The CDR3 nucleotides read TGTGCCAGCAGCTTAGATCTACCAGGGGGGCAAGAGACCCAGTACTTC. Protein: CASSLDLPGGQETQYF.

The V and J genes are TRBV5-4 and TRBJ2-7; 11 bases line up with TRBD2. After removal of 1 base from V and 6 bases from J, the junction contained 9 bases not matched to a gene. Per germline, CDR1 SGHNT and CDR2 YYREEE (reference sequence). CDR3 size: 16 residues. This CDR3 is CASSLPIAGGATEQYF. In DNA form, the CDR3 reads TGTGCCAGCAGCTTGCCTATAGCGGGAGGGGCCACCGAGCAGTACTTC.

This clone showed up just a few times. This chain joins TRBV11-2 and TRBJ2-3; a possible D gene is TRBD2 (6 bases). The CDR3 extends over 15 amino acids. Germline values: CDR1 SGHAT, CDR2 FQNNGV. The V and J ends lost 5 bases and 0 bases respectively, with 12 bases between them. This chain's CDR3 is CASSTTGTSTDTQYF. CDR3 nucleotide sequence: TGTGCCAGCAGCACGACCGGGACTAGCACAGATACGCAGTATTTT.